The T cell receptor (beta chain) described here comes from a study of PD-L1 blockade in urothelial cancer. At the level of the study: Researchers found blood samples held a median of roughly 140,000 T cells.

About this clone itself: Within the sample, other DNA sequences also encode this same CDR3.

Some clones are missing from TCRdb's copy, which holds only in-frame ones; the method was immunoSEQ multiplex PCR. The table lists 95,000 or so clones, roughly 84% of them singletons, with roughly 2% in the top ten. The time point: pretreatment peripheral blood. It was locally advanced or metastatic urothelial carcinoma that patients had. The CDR3 sequence is 14 residues long. Germline V gives CDR1 SGHTA, CDR2 FQGTGA. The V and J ends lost 1 base and 1 base respectively, with 7 bases between them. The chain combines TRBV7-3 with TRBJ1-1; D unclear. This receptor was obtained from a man in his sixties with urothelial cancer. This specimen consisted of PBMCs, obtained around atezolizumab (anti-PD-L1) treatment. The CDR3 region is CASSLSGGNTEAFF. For the CDR3, the DNA is TGTGCCAGCAGCTTAAGTGGAGGGAACACTGAAGCTTTCTTT. The full variable domain, its missing parts supplied by reference TRBV7-3 and TRBJ1-1, is GAGVSQTPSNKVTEKGKYVELRCDPISGHTALYWYRQSLGQGPEFLIYFQGTGAADDSGLPNDRFFAVRPEGSVSTLKIQRTERGDSAVYLCASSLSGGNTEAFFGQGTRLTVV.